This passage covers 25 T cell receptor beta chains from one sample sequenced in a study of cytomegalovirus exposure and HLA in healthy donors. The study ran its PCR with 60 Vbeta and 13 Jbeta primers. Using immunoSEQ multiplex PCR, the repertoire was profiled, and TCRdb retains in-frame clones only, with some absent. The table lists some 200,000 clones, around 80% of them singletons. Material for sequencing was PBMCs. The receptors here all came from a woman in her twenties or thirties in good health and CMV-seropositive.

The rearrangement joins TRBV11-2 to TRBJ2-7, with 11 nucleotides matching TRBD1. The V and J ends lost 4 bases and 6 bases, in that order; junction bases with no gene match: 11. The germline V gene encodes CDR1 SGHAT and CDR2 FQNNGV. This CDR3 spans 16 amino acids. The CDR3 sequence is CASSSLDRGRIFEQYF. In DNA form, the CDR3 reads TGTGCCAGCAGCTCCCTGGACAGGGGGCGCATCTTCGAGCAGTACTTC.

The chain employs TRBV6-6 and TRBJ1-1, with D possibly TRBD1 on 6 matching bases. This CDR3 spans 14 amino acids. CDR1 MNHNY and CDR2 SVGAGI come from the germline V gene (reference sequence). V was trimmed by 2 bases and J by 7 bases, leaving 14 bases between them. The CDR3 nucleotides read TGTGCCAGCAGTTACGATAGGGGGGGGCTTGAAGCTTTCTTT. As protein: CASSYDRGGLEAFF.

The chain recombines TRBV7-9 with TRBJ2-3, with D perhaps matching TRBD1 (6 bases). The V gene's germline CDR1 is SEHNR and CDR2 FQNEAQ (reference sequence). The germline V and J ends were trimmed by 4 bases and 2 bases, with 16 bases remaining between them. This CDR3 has 16 residues. The CDR3 sequence: CASSSPLRGNTDTQYF. CDR3 nucleotides: TGTGCCAGCAGCTCCCCCTTGAGGGGGAACACAGATACGCAGTATTTT. Based on the CDR3 plus reference TRBV7-9 and TRBJ2-3, the full variable domain is DTGVSQNPRHKITKRGQNVTFRCDPISEHNRLYWYRQTLGQGPEFLTYFQNEAQLEKSRLLSDRFSAERPKGSFSTLEIQRTEQGDSAMYLCASSSPLRGNTDTQYFGPGTRLTVL.

V usage is TRBV2 and J usage is TRBJ1-3; D remains ambiguous. This CDR3 spans 14 amino acids. V was cut by 3 bases and J by 0 bases, with 6 bases left in between. Germline V gene sequence: CDR1 SNHLY, CDR2 FYNNEI. As DNA, the CDR3 is TGTGCCAGCAGTGACGACACCTCTGGAAACACCATATATTTT. Translation gives CASSDDTSGNTIYF. The full variable domain, rest sourced from reference TRBV2 and TRBJ1-3, is EPEVTQTPSHQVTQMGQEVILRCVPISNHLYFYWYRQILGQKVEFLVSFYNNEISEKSEIFDDQFSVERPDGSNFTLKIRSTKLEDSAMYFCASSDDTSGNTIYFGEGSWLTVV.

The CDR3 DNA is TGTGCCAGCAGCGTAGAGTGGGGGCCGAATGAAAAACTGTTTTTT. It codes for CASSVEWGPNEKLFF. The rearrangement uses TRBV9 and TRBJ1-4; weak D call: TRBD1 (6 bases). The CDR3 has 15 residues. Trimming cost V 0 bases and J 5 bases, with 11 bases left between them. The germline gives CDR1 SGDLS, CDR2 YYNGEE.

This clone has more than one count but fewer than ten. The CDR3 DNA follows: TGCGCCAGCAGCCAAGGCCCCTCAGCGGGAGGGTTCTACAATGAGCAGTTCTTC. It specifies CASSQGPSAGGFYNEQFF. The chain carries TRBV4-1 and TRBJ2-1, with 10 bases fitting TRBD2. This CDR3 contains 18 residues. With 1 base clipped from V and 3 bases from J, the junction kept 9 bases outside the gene matches. The germline V gene encodes CDR1 MGHRA and CDR2 YSYEKL.

CDR3 DNA: TGTGCCAGCAGTGAGACCGCGGGGCGACTGGGGGAGCTGTTTTTT. This encodes CASSETAGRLGELFF. The chain combines TRBV28 with TRBJ2-2; weak D call: TRBD2 (6 bases). This CDR3 is 15 amino acids long. Germline CDR1 and CDR2: MDHEN and SYDVKM. The V end was cut by 5 bases, the J end by 8 bases, with 18 bases between. The whole variable domain, filled in from reference TRBV28 and TRBJ2-2, reads DVKVTQSSRYLVKRTGEKVFLECVQDMDHENMFWYRQDPGLGLRLIYFSYDVKMKEKGDIPEGYSVSREKKERFSLILESASTNQTSMYLCASSETAGRLGELFFGEGSRLTVL.

The chain carries TRBV12-5 and TRBJ2-7, with 9 bases that match TRBD1. The CDR3 extends over 15 amino acids. CDR1 is LGHNT and CDR2 is FRNRAP in the germline V gene. V lost 1 base to trimming and J lost 2 bases; unmatched junction nucleotides: 3. For the CDR3, the DNA is TGTGCTAGTGGTTTGGGCGGGACAGGGCCCTACGAGCAGTACTTC. It is translated as CASGLGGTGPYEQYF.

The J gene is TRBJ1-1, the V gene TRBV5-1; D is possibly TRBD1 (5 bases). V lost 2 bases to trimming and J lost 0 bases, with 11 bases between them. Germline V gene lookup returns CDR1 SGHRS and CDR2 YFSETQ. The CDR3 runs 15 residues. The CDR3, as DNA: TGCGCCAGCAGCTTATGGTCAGGGATGAACACTGAAGCTTTCTTT. It translates to CASSLWSGMNTEAFF.

The J gene is TRBJ2-5, the V gene TRBV25-1; 8 nucleotides match TRBD2. This CDR3 spans 16 amino acids. Germline V gene data show CDR1 as MGHDK and CDR2 as SYGVNS. The V and J ends lost 3 bases and 4 bases, in that order; junction bases with no gene match: 10. For the CDR3, the DNA is TGTGCCAGCAGTGATATAAGCGGGAGCGGATTAGAGACCCAGTACTTC. It codes for CASSDISGSGLETQYF.

The chain joins TRBV6-1 to TRBJ1-1; 8 bases map to TRBD1. The CDR3 is 15 residues long. J lost 5 bases, V lost 5 bases, and 10 bases had no gene match. CDR1 and CDR2 (germline): MNHNS, SASEGT. Here the CDR3 DNA reads TGTGCCAGCAGTCCACCGACAGGGGAGCTTACTGAAGCTTTCTTT. Translated, it gives CASSPPTGELTEAFF.

This clone was observed a few times. The chain is built from TRBV7-9 and TRBJ2-7, with 14 bases fitting TRBD2. The ends lost 4 bases at V and 2 bases at J; junction bases unmatched: 1. The CDR3 loop spans 15 amino acids. The germline V gene has CDR1 SEHNR and CDR2 FQNEAQ (reference sequence). The CDR3 nucleotides are TGTGCCAGCAGCTCGGGACTAGCGGGAGCCTACGAGCAGTACTTC. It encodes CASSSGLAGAYEQYF. Looking up the rest from reference TRBV7-9 and TRBJ2-7 gives the full variable domain: DTGVSQNPRHKITKRGQNVTFRCDPISEHNRLYWYRQTLGQGPEFLTYFQNEAQLEKSRLLSDRFSAERPKGSFSTLEIQRTEQGDSAMYLCASSSGLAGAYEQYFGPGTRLTVT.

The chain carries TRBV9 and TRBJ2-2; 8 nucleotides match TRBD2. This CDR3 is 17 amino acids long. V shed 0 bases and J 5 bases; nucleotides not matched to a gene: 9. The germline V gene has CDR1 SGDLS and CDR2 YYNGEE. The CDR3 loop reads CASSVGPGGPGTGELFF. The CDR3 DNA sequence: TGTGCCAGCAGCGTAGGACCGGGAGGGCCGGGTACCGGGGAGCTGTTTTTT.

The chain combines TRBV27 with TRBJ2-7, with TRBD1 identical over 11 bases. This CDR3 contains 15 residues. CDR1 and CDR2 (germline): MNHEY, SMNVEV (reference sequence). With 3 bases clipped from V and 2 bases from J, the junction kept 3 bases outside the gene matches. The CDR3 is CASSFGTGGAYEQYF. As DNA, the CDR3 is TGTGCCAGCAGTTTCGGGACAGGGGGGGCCTACGAGCAGTACTTC.

This chain joins TRBV4-3 and TRBJ2-3; possible D gene TRBD2, 5 bases. The CDR3 sequence is 14 residues long. V lost 2 bases and J 7 bases, leaving 13 bases between the germline ends. Germline V gene lookup returns CDR1 LGHNA and CDR2 YSLEER. The DNA for the CDR3 is TGCGCCAGCAGCCAATACCCCAGCGGAAATACGCAGTATTTT. Its translation is CASSQYPSGNTQYF.

The chain carries TRBV28 and TRBJ2-5, with 12 bases matching TRBD2. V shed 5 bases, J shed 2 bases, and the junction held 9 bases outside the gene matches. Germline CDR1 and CDR2: MDHEN and SYDVKM. This CDR3 has 17 amino acids. The DNA of the CDR3 is TGTGCCAGCAGTCCCGCCGGACTAGCGGGGAAACAAGAGACCCAGTACTTC. It specifies CASSPAGLAGKQETQYF.

The V gene is TRBV7-6, the J gene TRBJ1-1; 7 positions agree with TRBD1. This CDR3 comprises 16 residues. Germline values: CDR1 SGHVS, CDR2 FNYEAQ. Trimming removed 0 bases from V and 9 bases from J; junction bases left unmatched: 13. CDR3 region: CASSLASPGPGQKAFF. In DNA form, the CDR3 reads TGTGCCAGCAGCTTAGCGTCCCCAGGCCCGGGACAGAAAGCTTTCTTT. The entire variable domain, with the rest obtained from reference TRBV7-6 and TRBJ1-1, is as follows: GAGVSQSPRYKVTKRGQDVALRCDPISGHVSLYWYRQALGQGPEFLTYFNYEAQQDKSGLPNDRFSAERPEGSISTLTIQRTEQRDSAMYRCASSLASPGPGQKAFFGQGTRLTVV.

The gene calls are TRBV18 and TRBJ1-1, with a possible D match to TRBD1 (6 bases). The germline gives CDR1 KGHSH, CDR2 LQKENI. Trimming cost V 2 bases and J 1 base, with 11 bases left between them. The CDR3 is made up of 15 amino acids. DNA of the CDR3: TGTGCCAGCTCACCAGTGGGGGCGGGGAACACTGAAGCTTTCTTT. Translated: CASSPVGAGNTEAFF.

The V gene is TRBV19, the J gene TRBJ1-2; a weak D match, TRBD1 (6 bases). Germline V gene data show CDR1 as LNHDA and CDR2 as SQIVND (reference sequence). V lost 3 bases and J lost 3, with 14 bases in between. This CDR3 is built from 15 residues. This CDR3 is CASSMIRGGDYGYTF. In DNA form, the CDR3 reads TGTGCCAGTAGTATGATTAGGGGGGGAGACTATGGCTACACCTTC.

In DNA, the CDR3 is TGTGCCAGCAGGGGACAGGGGGGGACTGGCTACACCTTC. Its protein is CASRGQGGTGYTF. The chain recombines TRBV2 with TRBJ1-2; 11 bases match TRBD1. This CDR3 has 13 residues. V was pared by 6 bases and J by 7 bases, with 4 bases of the junction left unmatched. Germline CDR1 SNHLY, CDR2 FYNNEI. The complete variable domain, with remaining parts taken from reference TRBV2 and TRBJ1-2, reads EPEVTQTPSHQVTQMGQEVILRCVPISNHLYFYWYRQILGQKVEFLVSFYNNEISEKSEIFDDQFSVERPDGSNFTLKIRSTKLEDSAMYFCASRGQGGTGYTFGSGTRLTVV.

The V call is TRBV7-7, the J call TRBJ2-7; maybe TRBD1 (8 bases). V was pared by 6 bases and J by 6 bases, with 15 bases between. The germline V gene encodes CDR1 SSHAT and CDR2 FNYEAQ (reference sequence). The CDR3 has 13 amino acids. CDR3 sequence: CASSSDREGEQYF. In nucleotides, the CDR3 is TGTGCCAGCAGTTCGGACAGGGAGGGCGAGCAGTACTTC.

The chain employs TRBV6-5 and TRBJ1-1; possibly TRBD1 for D (6 bases). With 11 bases removed from V and 3 bases from J, the gap between germline ends came to 16 bases. From germline, CDR1 is MNHEY and CDR2 SVGAGI. This CDR3 comprises 13 residues. CDR3 nucleotide sequence: TGTGCCTCCTCGGGGGGGCTTTACACTGAAGCTTTCTTT. This sequence encodes CASSGGLYTEAFF.

The V gene is TRBV5-6, the J gene TRBJ1-2; 10 bases agree with TRBD1. With 0 bases clipped from V and 6 bases from J, the junction kept 5 bases outside the gene matches. The CDR3 has 15 amino acids. The V gene's germline CDR1 is SGHDT and CDR2 YYEEEE. DNA for the CDR3: TGTGCCAGCAGCTTGGAGACAGGGGGCGCAAATGGCTACACCTTC. Translated: CASSLETGGANGYTF.

The CDR3, as DNA: TGTGCCAGCAGTTTGGGGGGCTACGAGCAGTACTTC. The encoded protein is CASSLGGYEQYF. V gene TRBV28 combines with J gene TRBJ2-7, with D tentatively TRBD2 (6 bases). Germline loops: CDR1 MDHEN, CDR2 SYDVKM. The V end lost 3 bases, the J end lost 3 bases, and 6 bases lay between the germline ends. The CDR3 contains 12 residues. The full variable domain, completed using reference TRBV28 and TRBJ2-7, is DVKVTQSSRYLVKRTGEKVFLECVQDMDHENMFWYRQDPGLGLRLIYFSYDVKMKEKGDIPEGYSVSREKKERFSLILESASTNQTSMYLCASSLGGYEQYFGPGTRLTVT.

The rearrangement links TRBV28 to TRBJ2-7; D not certain. The germline V gene encodes CDR1 MDHEN and CDR2 SYDVKM. Trimming took off 6 bases at V and 2 bases at J, with 5 bases between the two ends. This CDR3 contains 11 residues. The chain's CDR3 is CASSSTYEQYF. Here the CDR3 DNA reads TGTGCCAGCAGCAGTACCTACGAGCAGTACTTC.